This record looks at one T cell receptor (beta chain) sequence and its context. Which antigen it targets is not known. No much larger clone is present one base from it, and per-base qualities are unavailable. This entry comes from a study of T cells in narcolepsy (dated by TCRdb to between 2017 and 2018). For the wider study: Patients with narcolepsy type 1 or type 2 (NT1, NT2) and healthy control donors were enrolled in the study. To look for autoreactive T cells in narcolepsy patients that target self-antigens of hypocretin neurons (hypocretin, TRIB2), the study used TCR Vbeta sequencing to follow clonotypes in blood and CSF.

For TCR Vbeta sequencing, memory CD4+ T cells were sorted ex vivo from the peripheral blood of both healthy controls and narcolepsy patients. As encoded in the germline V gene, CDR1 is ENHRY while CDR2 is SYGVKD. Including cysteine and phenylalanine, the CDR3 has 13 amino acids. Only the CDR3 DNA stays, 39 bases, in frame from base 1. The germline V end is reduced by 2 bases and the J end by 8 bases; junction bases left unmatched: 0. Receptor amplification or capture employed the immunoSEQ multiplex PCR assay. TCRdb retrieved this table from immuneACCESS and kept in-frame rearrangements only. Not all clones are present; in checked studies, unresolved V genes account for under half, and no reason is known for the remainder. This sample is represented by around 32,000 clones; under 85% of them were singletons. The ten most abundant clones make up about 0.66% of the sample. Study-wide findings and limitations: No sequences matching autoreactive T cell clones were present in some of the blood memory CD4+ repertoires from patients and controls. Autoreactive clonotypes were reported to be detected serially in the blood of the same patients and of different patients, but not in the blood of healthy controls. Plots that compared CSF and blood CD4+ T cell clonotypes from the same patient highlighted HCRT-specific and TRIB2-specific autoreactive clonotypes. Numbers of sequenced blood memory CD4+ clonotypes were comparable, averaging approximately 38,000 in patients and some 33,000 in controls.

The chain is encoded by TRBV10-3 joined to TRBJ1-4, and TRBD1 aligns with 9 junction nucleotides. Material: memory (CD45RA-) CD4+ T cells from blood. The meaning of the sample's cell subset or site label: memory T cells sorted ex vivo from peripheral blood. This receptor was taken from a human donor in good health. The DNA reads TGTGCCATCAGTGAGGGACAGGGGGAAAAACTGTTTTTT. This yields the protein CAISEGQGEKLFF.